One sample yielded the 5 T cell receptor beta chains listed below, sequenced in a study of T-cell memory formation after mild COVID-19. MiXCR, applied by TCRdb to the 5' RACE reads, yields one record per CDR3 protein. Among hundreds of thousands of distinct CDR3 sequences listed, approximately 29% were seen once. The sequenced sample was PBMCs or a T cell subset sorted from them (not recorded which). Receptor source: an adult woman who had mild COVID-19 (a few samples of this study predate the infection). Cell type and time point are not known.

As concerns this clonotype: One junction end disagrees with the germline gene, perhaps due to a read error. The J gene is TRBJ2-1, the V gene TRBV19; D unresolved. The CDR3 sequence is 15 residues long. The V gene's germline CDR1 is LNHDA and CDR2 SQIVND (reference sequence). The chain's CDR3 is CASTTYHWAYNEQFF. The CDR3 coding sequence is TGTGCAAGTACAACCTACCACTGGGCTTACAATGAGCAGTTCTTC.

The rearrangement joins TRBV5-1 to TRBJ2-5; D may be TRBD1 (7 bases). V was clipped by 1 base and J by 6 bases, with 13 bases between them. Per the germline V gene, CDR1 is SGHRS and CDR2 is YFSETQ. This CDR3 spans 14 amino acids. The CDR3 loop is CASSLPAGGQTQYF. CDR3 nucleotides: TGCGCCAGCAGCTTGCCGGCAGGGGGGCAGACCCAGTACTTC.

The chain employs TRBV3-1 and TRBJ1-1; D might be TRBD1 (6 bases). The V and J ends lost 4 bases and 3 bases respectively, with 12 bases between them. This CDR3 has 14 amino acids. The V gene's germline CDR1 is LGHDT and CDR2 YNNKEL (reference sequence). CDR3 DNA sequence: TGTGCCAGCAGCCGGAGAGGGGGGGACACTGAAGCTTTCTTT. Its protein product is CASSRRGGDTEAFF.

This clonotype has just a few counts. This rearrangement joins TRBV29-1 to TRBJ2-5; TRBD2 might be the D (6 bases). Germline V gives CDR1 SQVTM, CDR2 ANQGSEA. There are 14 residues in the CDR3. Trimming removed 0 bases at V and 4 bases at J, with 12 bases between. DNA for the CDR3: TGCAGCGTTGAAGACCCCGTGGGGGGAGAGACCCAGTACTTC. Translation: CSVEDPVGGETQYF.

This clonotype was seen more than once but under ten times. The V call is TRBV20-1, the J call TRBJ2-7; TRBD1 agrees at 8 bases. The trim removed 5 bases at V and 1 base at J, leaving 10 bases unmatched. The CDR3 consists of 15 residues. Germline V gives CDR1 DFQATT, CDR2 SNEGSKA (reference sequence). CDR3 loop: CSASPGQGNSYEQYF. The CDR3 DNA reads as TGCAGTGCTTCCCCCGGACAGGGCAATTCCTACGAGCAGTACTTC.